This entry features one T cell receptor beta chain sequence. Its antigen is currently unknown. The library came from three nested PCR rounds adapted from ARM-PCR protocols. TCRdb re-analysed the multiplex PCR reads in MiXCR, keeping a single row per CDR3 protein. The data show 110,000 or so distinct CDR3 sequences, 60% to 70% seen once. These data come from a study of tumor and adjacent non-tumor tissue in lung cancer. Study-level background: Patients comprised approximately eleven adenocarcinoma, 2 squamous cell carcinoma and 1 small cell lung cancer. The study, taken as a whole, reports: TCR diversity was significantly greater in tumor than normal lung tissue. Tumor repertoires had a smaller top 100 clone share than normal lung.

RNA was extracted from bulk tissue without any cell sorting. This non-tumor lung sample came from over 3 cm beyond the tumor edge. Germline assignment: CDR1 SGHNT and CDR2 YENEEA. Trimming removed 10 bases from V and 4 bases from J, with 23 bases in between. The CDR3 sequence is 17 residues long. Sequencing was done on a sample of distant non-tumor lung tissue. This chain uses TRBV11-3 with TRBJ2-6, with a possible D match to TRBD1 (6 bases). The clonotype comes from a man aged 60 to 69 with non-small cell lung cancer. The CDR3 region is CAILNWDNTSGANVLTF. Written as DNA, the CDR3 is TGTGCCATCCTAAACTGGGACAACACCTCGGGGGCCAACGTCCTGACTTTC.